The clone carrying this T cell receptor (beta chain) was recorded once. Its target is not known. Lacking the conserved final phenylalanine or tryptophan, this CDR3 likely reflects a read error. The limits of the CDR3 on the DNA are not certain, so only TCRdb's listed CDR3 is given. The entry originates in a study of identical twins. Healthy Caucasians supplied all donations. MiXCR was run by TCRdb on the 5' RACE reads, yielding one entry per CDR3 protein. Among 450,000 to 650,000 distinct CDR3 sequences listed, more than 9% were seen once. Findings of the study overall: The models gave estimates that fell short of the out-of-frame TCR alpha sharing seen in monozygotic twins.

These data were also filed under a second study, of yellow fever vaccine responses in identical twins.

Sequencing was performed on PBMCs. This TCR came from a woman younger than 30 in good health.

CDR3 sequence: CASSRQGADTRI. V usage is TRBV2 and J usage is TRBJ2-7; the D segment call TRBD1 is taken from the table without a DNA check. CDR1 and CDR2 from the germline V gene are SNHLY and FYNNEI. The CDR3 numbers 12 amino acids, ends counted.